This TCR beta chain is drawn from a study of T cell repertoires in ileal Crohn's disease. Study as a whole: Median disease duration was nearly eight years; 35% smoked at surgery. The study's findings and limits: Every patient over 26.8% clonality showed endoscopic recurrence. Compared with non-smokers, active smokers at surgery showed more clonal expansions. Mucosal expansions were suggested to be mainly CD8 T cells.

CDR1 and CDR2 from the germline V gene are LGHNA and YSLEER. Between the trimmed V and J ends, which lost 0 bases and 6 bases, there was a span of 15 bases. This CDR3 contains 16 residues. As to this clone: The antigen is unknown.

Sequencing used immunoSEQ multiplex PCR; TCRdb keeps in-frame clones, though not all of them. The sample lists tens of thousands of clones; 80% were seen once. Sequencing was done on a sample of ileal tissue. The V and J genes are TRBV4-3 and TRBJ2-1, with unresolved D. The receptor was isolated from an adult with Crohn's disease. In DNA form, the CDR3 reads TGCGCCAGCAGCCAAGAGGTCGCCTCTAGATTCAATGAGCAGTTCTTC. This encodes CASSQEVASRFNEQFF.